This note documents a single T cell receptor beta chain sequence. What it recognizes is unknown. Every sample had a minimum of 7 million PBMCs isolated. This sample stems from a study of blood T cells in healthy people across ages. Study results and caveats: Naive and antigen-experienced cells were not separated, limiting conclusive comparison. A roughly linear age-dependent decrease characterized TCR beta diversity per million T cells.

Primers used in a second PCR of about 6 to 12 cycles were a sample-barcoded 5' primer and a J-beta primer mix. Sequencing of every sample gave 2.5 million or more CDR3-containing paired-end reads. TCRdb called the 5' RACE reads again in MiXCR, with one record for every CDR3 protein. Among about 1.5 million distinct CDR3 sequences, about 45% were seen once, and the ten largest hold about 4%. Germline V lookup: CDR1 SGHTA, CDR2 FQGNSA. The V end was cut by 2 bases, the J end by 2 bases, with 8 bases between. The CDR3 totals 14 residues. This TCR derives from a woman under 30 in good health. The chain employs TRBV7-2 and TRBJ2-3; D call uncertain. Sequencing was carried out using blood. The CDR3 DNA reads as TGTGCCAGCAGCTTAACAGAAATCACAGATACGCAGTATTTT. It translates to CASSLTEITDTQYF.